These T cell receptor beta chains were read from a single sample in a study of T-cell memory formation after mild COVID-19. TCRdb re-called the 5' RACE reads with MiXCR, one entry per CDR3 protein. The sample contains almost 350,000 distinct CDR3 sequences, 20% to 25% of which appear only once. Source material: PBMCs or a T cell subset sorted from them (not recorded which). Source of these receptors: a young man who had mild COVID-19 (a few samples of this study predate the infection). Cell type and time point are not known. Both conserved end residues are part of each CDR3. D genes are given only for firm matches. Clone sizes are given selectively: once, few, many, or a class where the clone is expanded.

clone size: -; D gene: -; V gene: TRBV12-3/TRBV12-4; CDR3 length: 14; J gene: TRBJ1-4; CDR3 DNA: TGTGCCAGCAGTTTCCTCGTCCTAAATGAAAAACTGTTTTTT; CDR3 protein: CASSFLVLNEKLFF
clone size: few; D gene: -; V gene: TRBV7-6; CDR3 length: 13; J gene: TRBJ2-5; CDR3 DNA: TGTGCCAGCAGCACGGGGTTGGGGGAGACCCAGTACTTC; CDR3 protein: CASSTGLGETQYF
clone size: -; D gene: TRBD2; V gene: TRBV7-2; CDR3 length: 15; J gene: TRBJ2-1; CDR3 DNA: TGTGCCAGCAGCTTTTTCCTAGCGGGAACCGATGAGCAGTTCTTC; CDR3 protein: CASSFFLAGTDEQFF
clone size: few; D gene: -; V gene: TRBV7-3; CDR3 length: 14; J gene: TRBJ1-1; CDR3 DNA: TGTGCCAGCAGCTCTATGGACGGGGACACTGAAGCTTTCTTT; CDR3 protein: CASSSMDGDTEAFF
clone size: few; D gene: -; V gene: TRBV7-3; CDR3 length: 16; J gene: TRBJ2-1; CDR3 DNA: TGTGCCAGCAGCTTAGGGCCCCAGGGCTCCTACAATGAGCAGTTCTTC; CDR3 protein: CASSLGPQGSYNEQFF
clone size: -; D gene: -; V gene: TRBV7-9; CDR3 length: 12; J gene: TRBJ2-1; CDR3 DNA: TGTGCCAGCAGCCAAGGGGCGGGCAAGCAGTTCTTC; CDR3 protein: CASSQGAGKQFF
clone size: -; D gene: -; V gene: TRBV20-1; CDR3 length: 17; J gene: TRBJ2-3; CDR3 DNA: TGCAGTGCTTCCTCATGGACTAGCAGGGGGAACACAGATACGCAGTATTTT; CDR3 protein: CSASSWTSRGNTDTQYF
clone size: few; D gene: -; V gene: TRBV28; CDR3 length: 14; J gene: TRBJ2-1; CDR3 DNA: TGTGCCAGCAGTGTGGTGGAGGGGTGGAATGAGCAGTTCTTC; CDR3 protein: CASSVVEGWNEQFF
clone size: -; D gene: -; V gene: TRBV29-1; CDR3 length: 15; J gene: TRBJ1-2; CDR3 DNA: TGCAGCGTTGAACCTCTAGCTAGGGGATGGAATGGCTACACCTTC; CDR3 protein: CSVEPLARGWNGYTF
clone size: few; D gene: -; V gene: TRBV20-1; CDR3 length: 14; J gene: TRBJ1-4; CDR3 DNA: TGCAGTGCTAGAGATAACGTACGCTGGGGGGTTTATTTTTTT; CDR3 protein: CSARDNVRWGVYFF
clone size: -; D gene: -; V gene: TRBV27; CDR3 length: 13; J gene: TRBJ2-3; CDR3 DNA: TGTGCCAGCGTTGGTGCCGGCACAGATACGCAGTATTTT; CDR3 protein: CASVGAGTDTQYF
clone size: -; D gene: -; V gene: TRBV2; CDR3 length: 14; J gene: TRBJ2-1; CDR3 DNA: TGTGCCAGCAGTCTCAACGGACAGTACAATGAGCAGTTCTTC; CDR3 protein: CASSLNGQYNEQFF
clone size: -; D gene: -; V gene: TRBV2; CDR3 length: 9; J gene: TRBJ2-3; CDR3 DNA: TGTGCGGGTGGCGATACGCAGTATTTT; CDR3 protein: CAGGDTQYF
clone size: few; D gene: -; V gene: TRBV30; CDR3 length: 14; J gene: TRBJ1-4; CDR3 DNA: TGTGCCTGGACGGCGGGGTGGAGTAATGAAAAACTGTTTTTT; CDR3 protein: CAWTAGWSNEKLFF
clone size: few; D gene: TRBD1; V gene: TRBV19; CDR3 length: 13; J gene: TRBJ1-4; CDR3 DNA: TGTGCCAGCACGACAGGGGGCTTTGAAAAACTGTTTTTT; CDR3 protein: CASTTGGFEKLFF
clone size: -; D gene: -; V gene: TRBV2; CDR3 length: 14; J gene: TRBJ2-6; CDR3 DNA: TGTGCAAGCGGAGACAGGTCTGGGGCCAACGTCCTGACTTTC; CDR3 protein: CASGDRSGANVLTF
clone size: -; D gene: TRBD2; V gene: TRBV7-2; CDR3 length: 18; J gene: TRBJ2-1; CDR3 DNA: TGTGCCAGCAGCTTCGGCTCGCAGAGCGGGGGGGCTGGTAATGAGCAGTTCTTC; CDR3 protein: CASSFGSQSGGAGNEQFF
clone size: few; D gene: -; V gene: TRBV4-3; CDR3 length: 13; J gene: TRBJ1-1; CDR3 DNA: TGCGCCAGCAGCCATGTGACGAACACTGAAGCTTTCTTT; CDR3 protein: CASSHVTNTEAFF
clone size: -; D gene: -; V gene: TRBV9; CDR3 length: 15; J gene: TRBJ1-4; CDR3 DNA: TGTGCCAGCAGCGTTTCACCCCTCGAAAGTGAAAAACTGTTTTTT; CDR3 protein: CASSVSPLESEKLFF
clone size: -; D gene: -; V gene: TRBV6-5; CDR3 length: 15; J gene: TRBJ1-2; CDR3 DNA: TGTGCCAGCAGTTATTACTCCGCGGTTTCCTATGGCTACACCTTC; CDR3 protein: CASSYYSAVSYGYTF
clone size: few; D gene: -; V gene: TRBV4-1; CDR3 length: 14; J gene: TRBJ1-1; CDR3 DNA: TGCGCCAGCAGCCAGCCCTTGGAGCTCTCAGAAGCTTTCTTT; CDR3 protein: CASSQPLELSEAFF
clone size: many; D gene: -; V gene: TRBV12-3/TRBV12-4; CDR3 length: 12; J gene: TRBJ1-1; CDR3 DNA: TGTGCCAGCAGTTTAGGTGGTCCCGAAGCTTTCTTT; CDR3 protein: CASSLGGPEAFF
clone size: -; D gene: -; V gene: TRBV3-1; CDR3 length: 16; J gene: TRBJ2-1; CDR3 DNA: TGTGCCAGCAGCCAAGATATCCAGGGGTCCTACAATGAGCAGTTCTTC; CDR3 protein: CASSQDIQGSYNEQFF
clone size: few; D gene: -; V gene: TRBV20-1; CDR3 length: 13; J gene: TRBJ1-2; CDR3 DNA: TGCAGTGCTAACCCCTTAGCAGGCTATGGCTACACCTTC; CDR3 protein: CSANPLAGYGYTF
clone size: few; D gene: TRBD2; V gene: TRBV4-2; CDR3 length: 15; J gene: TRBJ2-3; CDR3 DNA: TGTGCCAGCAGCCGGGAGGGGATGGGAACTCGTACGCAGTATTTT; CDR3 protein: CASSREGMGTRTQYF
clone size: -; D gene: -; V gene: TRBV25-1; CDR3 length: 16; J gene: TRBJ2-1; CDR3 DNA: TGTGCCAGCAGTGAGGTAGGGGCACCTTCCTACAATGAGCAGTTCTTC; CDR3 protein: CASSEVGAPSYNEQFF
clone size: -; D gene: -; V gene: TRBV5-1; CDR3 length: 13; J gene: TRBJ2-2; CDR3 DNA: TGCGCCAGCAGCTCTAAGAACACCGGGGAGCTGTTTTTT; CDR3 protein: CASSSKNTGELFF
clone size: -; D gene: -; V gene: TRBV18; CDR3 length: 14; J gene: TRBJ2-5; CDR3 DNA: TGTGCCAGCTCACCACCAACACATTCGAAGACCCAGTACTTC; CDR3 protein: CASSPPTHSKTQYF
clone size: -; D gene: -; V gene: TRBV12-5; CDR3 length: 18; J gene: TRBJ2-1; CDR3 DNA: TGTGCTAGTGGTTTGTCAGCCTTCCGTGACAGCACCTACAATGAGCAGTTCTTC; CDR3 protein: CASGLSAFRDSTYNEQFF
clone size: -; D gene: -; V gene: TRBV5-1; CDR3 length: 12; J gene: TRBJ2-3; CDR3 DNA: TGCGCCAGCAGCGAACAACAAGATACGCAGTATTTT; CDR3 protein: CASSEQQDTQYF
clone size: -; D gene: -; V gene: TRBV29-1; CDR3 length: 15; J gene: TRBJ2-6; CDR3 DNA: TGCAGCGTTGGGTCCGGTTCCTCTGGGGCCAACGTCCTGACTTTC; CDR3 protein: CSVGSGSSGANVLTF
clone size: few; D gene: -; V gene: TRBV5-1; CDR3 length: 14; J gene: TRBJ1-4; CDR3 DNA: TGCGCCAGCAGCTTGATACCATCGGACGAAAAACTGTTTTTT; CDR3 protein: CASSLIPSDEKLFF
clone size: many; D gene: TRBD2; V gene: TRBV5-1; CDR3 length: 16; J gene: TRBJ2-3; CDR3 DNA: TGCGCCAGCAGCTTGTATGGCGGGGGATTCACAGATACGCAGTATTTT; CDR3 protein: CASSLYGGGFTDTQYF
clone size: -; D gene: -; V gene: TRBV4-1; CDR3 length: 13; J gene: TRBJ1-1; CDR3 DNA: TGCGCCAGCAGCCAAGGGGCAGACATTGAAGCTTTCTTT; CDR3 protein: CASSQGADIEAFF
clone size: -; D gene: -; V gene: TRBV20-1; CDR3 length: 14; J gene: TRBJ1-5; CDR3 DNA: TGCAGTGCGAATAACCGGGACCCGCATCAGCCCCAGCATTTT; CDR3 protein: CSANNRDPHQPQHF
clone size: few; D gene: -; V gene: TRBV6-4; CDR3 length: 12; J gene: TRBJ1-4; CDR3 DNA: TGTGCCAGCAGATGGGGGTTTGAAAAACTGTTTTTT; CDR3 protein: CASRWGFEKLFF
clone size: -; D gene: TRBD1; V gene: TRBV29-1; CDR3 length: 13; J gene: TRBJ2-3; CDR3 DNA: TGCAGCGGCCGGACAGGGGAGGCAGATACGCAGTATTTT; CDR3 protein: CSGRTGEADTQYF
clone size: few; D gene: TRBD2; V gene: TRBV6-5; CDR3 length: 15; J gene: TRBJ2-2; CDR3 DNA: TGTGCCAGCAGCCCCGCGGGGGCGAACACCGGGGAGCTGTTTTTT; CDR3 protein: CASSPAGANTGELFF
clone size: -; D gene: TRBD1; V gene: TRBV12-3/TRBV12-4; CDR3 length: 16; J gene: TRBJ1-5; CDR3 DNA: TGTGCCAGCAGTACAGAACAGGGGGCGGCCAATCAGCCCCAGCATTTT; CDR3 protein: CASSTEQGAANQPQHF
clone size: -; D gene: -; V gene: TRBV11-2; CDR3 length: 16; J gene: TRBJ1-5; CDR3 DNA: TGTGCCAGCAGCTTATTTGGGGGAGCTGGCAATCAGCCCCAGCATTTT; CDR3 protein: CASSLFGGAGNQPQHF
clone size: -; D gene: TRBD1; V gene: TRBV5-1; CDR3 length: 15; J gene: TRBJ1-1; CDR3 DNA: TGCGCCAGCAGCCAAAGCGACAGGGGGTATGGTGAAGCTTTCTTT; CDR3 protein: CASSQSDRGYGEAFF
clone size: few; D gene: -; V gene: TRBV6-6; CDR3 length: 16; J gene: TRBJ2-6; CDR3 DNA: TGTGCCAGCAGTACCAGACCTTACTCTGGGGCCAACGTCCTGACTTTC; CDR3 protein: CASSTRPYSGANVLTF
clone size: few; D gene: -; V gene: TRBV15; CDR3 length: 14; J gene: TRBJ2-1; CDR3 DNA: TGTGCCACCAGACTGAAGGTGGGGGACAATGAGCAGTTCTTC; CDR3 protein: CATRLKVGDNEQFF
clone size: -; D gene: TRBD2; V gene: TRBV28; CDR3 length: 18; J gene: TRBJ2-5; CDR3 DNA: TGTGCCAGCAGTTTAAGGAGTTGGTCTAGCGGGGGGAAAGAGACCCAGTACTTC; CDR3 protein: CASSLRSWSSGGKETQYF
clone size: few; D gene: TRBD2; V gene: TRBV2; CDR3 length: 14; J gene: TRBJ2-2; CDR3 DNA: TGTGCCAGCATGCGGGGGGGGAACACCGGGGAGCTGTTTTTT; CDR3 protein: CASMRGGNTGELFF
clone size: -; D gene: -; V gene: TRBV20-1; CDR3 length: 13; J gene: TRBJ2-2; CDR3 DNA: TGCAGTGCGGGTGGGCCGAACACCGGGGAGCTGTTTTTT; CDR3 protein: CSAGGPNTGELFF
clone size: many; D gene: -; V gene: TRBV5-8; CDR3 length: 13; J gene: TRBJ1-5; CDR3 DNA: TGTGCCAGCAGCTCTAGAGGAGAATGGCCCCAGCATTTT; CDR3 protein: CASSSRGEWPQHF
clone size: few; D gene: TRBD1; V gene: TRBV27; CDR3 length: 15; J gene: TRBJ1-1; CDR3 DNA: TGTGCCAGCAGTCCATACAGGGGGGTTCGAACTGAAGCTTTCTTT; CDR3 protein: CASSPYRGVRTEAFF
clone size: -; D gene: -; V gene: TRBV7-9; CDR3 length: 15; J gene: TRBJ2-7; CDR3 DNA: TGTGCCAGCAGCGGGTTCAGGGATCTCCTCTTCGAGCAGTACTTC; CDR3 protein: CASSGFRDLLFEQYF
clone size: few; D gene: TRBD2; V gene: TRBV12-3/TRBV12-4; CDR3 length: 16; J gene: TRBJ2-3; CDR3 DNA: TGTGCCAGCAGTGCACGACTAGCGGGGAGCACAGATACGCAGTATTTT; CDR3 protein: CASSARLAGSTDTQYF
clone size: few; D gene: TRBD1; V gene: TRBV7-8; CDR3 length: 16; J gene: TRBJ2-1; CDR3 DNA: TGTGCCAGCAGCACCCGGGACAGGGGAATTACCAATGAGCAGTTCTTC; CDR3 protein: CASSTRDRGITNEQFF
clone size: few; D gene: -; V gene: TRBV7-6; CDR3 length: 12; J gene: TRBJ1-2; CDR3 DNA: TGTGCCAGCAGCTTAGGGGGAGATGGCTACACCTTC; CDR3 protein: CASSLGGDGYTF
clone size: few; D gene: -; V gene: TRBV5-1; CDR3 length: 16; J gene: TRBJ2-4; CDR3 DNA: TGCGCCAGCAGCTTTGCCGGGACATTAGCCAAAAACATTCAGTACTTC; CDR3 protein: CASSFAGTLAKNIQYF
clone size: many; D gene: -; V gene: TRBV7-9; CDR3 length: 16; J gene: TRBJ2-3; CDR3 DNA: TGTGCCAGCAGCTCCGATGGCAGGGAAGGCACAGATACGCAGTATTTT; CDR3 protein: CASSSDGREGTDTQYF
clone size: few; D gene: TRBD1; V gene: TRBV18; CDR3 length: 12; J gene: TRBJ2-7; CDR3 DNA: TGTGCCAGCTCACGAGACAGGGACGAGCAGTACTTC; CDR3 protein: CASSRDRDEQYF
clone size: -; D gene: -; V gene: TRBV11-2; CDR3 length: 16; J gene: TRBJ1-1; CDR3 DNA: TGTGCCAGCAGCTTAGGAACCCCACCGTCGAACACTGAAGCTTTCTTT; CDR3 protein: CASSLGTPPSNTEAFF